Below are 3 T cell receptor beta chains sequenced from a single sample in a study of blood T cell repertoires in COVID-19. Sequencing was performed with immunoSEQ multiplex PCR; in TCRdb, only in-frame clones are kept and a portion is missing. The sample shows 130,000 or so clones, around 89% of them seen only once. Sample: peripheral blood. The receptors were sampled from a man in his sixties with COVID-19, enrolled during active disease.

This clone was observed a handful of times. V gene TRBV5-4 combines with J gene TRBJ1-4; the D gene is possibly TRBD1 (6 bases). Trimming removed 0 bases from V and 8 bases from J, with 17 bases in between. This CDR3 comprises 16 residues. Germline V lookup: CDR1 SGHNT, CDR2 YYREEE (reference sequence). CDR3: CASSLALGGLKEKLFF. In nucleotides, the CDR3 is TGTGCCAGCAGCTTGGCCCTTGGGGGCCTTAAGGAAAAACTGTTTTTT.

This rearrangement joins TRBV2 to TRBJ2-3; 9 bases align to TRBD2. The CDR3 is 15 amino acids. V shed 7 bases and J 3 bases; nucleotides not matched to a gene: 8. Germline V lookup: CDR1 SNHLY, CDR2 FYNNEI. The CDR3 sequence: CASTAGGGLTDTQYF. The CDR3 DNA reads TGTGCCAGCACCGCGGGGGGGGGTTTGACAGATACGCAGTATTTT.

There are a few counts of this clone. One end of the junction does not line up with germline, which may come from a read error. The rearrangement links TRBV7-7 to TRBJ1-5, with D uncertain. Germline V gene sequence: CDR1 SSHAT, CDR2 FNYEAQ (reference sequence). The CDR3 is made up of 16 amino acids. The CDR3 region has the DNA TGTGCTAGCAGCTTAAGTAGGTCTTCCCCCAGGCAGCCCCAGCATTTT. Translated: CASSLSRSSPRQPQHF.